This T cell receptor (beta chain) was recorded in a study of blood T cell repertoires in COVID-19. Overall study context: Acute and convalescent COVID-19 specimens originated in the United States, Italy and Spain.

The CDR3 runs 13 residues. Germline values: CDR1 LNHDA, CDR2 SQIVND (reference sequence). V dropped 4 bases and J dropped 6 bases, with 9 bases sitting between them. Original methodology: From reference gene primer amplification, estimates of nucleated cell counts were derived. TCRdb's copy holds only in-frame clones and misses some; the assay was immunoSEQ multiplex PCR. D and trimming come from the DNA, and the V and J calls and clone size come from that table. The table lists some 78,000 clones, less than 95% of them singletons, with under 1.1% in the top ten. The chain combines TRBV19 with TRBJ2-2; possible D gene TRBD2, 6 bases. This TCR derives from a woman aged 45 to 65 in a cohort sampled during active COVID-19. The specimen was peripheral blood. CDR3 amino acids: CASSTSVAGELFF. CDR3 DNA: TGTGCCAGTAGTACTAGCGTGGCCGGGGAGCTGTTTTTT.